Listed below are T cell receptor beta chains from one sample, sequenced in a study of cytomegalovirus exposure and HLA in healthy donors. Generated by immunoSEQ multiplex PCR, the TCRdb table keeps only in-frame clones and is missing some. The sample has about 120,000 clones; 77% are singletons. The sample was PBMCs. Source of these receptors: a human donor in good health. Each CDR3 is given with its conserved first and last residue. D genes are given only for firm matches. Clone size is not always given. Where it is, it says once, few, many or a class for expanded clones.

TRBD1	.	TRBV5-1	TRBJ1-3	CASSATGGSRNTIYF	TGCGCCAGCAGCGCGACAGGGGGCTCTAGAAACACCATATATTTT
TRBD1	.	TRBV5-8	TRBJ1-2	CASSLVFGTGYHGYTF	TGTGCCAGCAGCTTGGTATTCGGGACAGGGTACCATGGCTACACCTTC
.	.	TRBV7-2	TRBJ2-7	CASSTGTPEVYEQYF	TGTGCCAGCAGCACTGGGACTCCCGAAGTCTACGAGCAGTACTTC
.	.	TRBV27	TRBJ1-5	CASRGTGVVGQPQHF	TGTGCCAGCAGGGGGACGGGGGTAGTTGGACAGCCCCAGCATTTT
.	.	TRBV6-5	TRBJ2-6	CASSSMTSGANVLTF	TGTGCCAGCAGTTCAATGACATCTGGGGCCAACGTCCTGACTTTC
TRBD2	.	TRBV28	TRBJ2-2	CASSLVTSGSGELFF	TGTGCCAGCAGTTTGGTCACTAGCGGGTCCGGGGAGCTGTTTTTT
.	.	TRBV19	TRBJ1-3	CASSPGSAGNTIYF	TGTGCCAGTAGTCCCGGTAGTGCCGGAAACACCATATATTTT
.	.	TRBV30	TRBJ2-2	CAWRAGWSAGELFF	TGTGCCTGGAGAGCAGGGTGGTCGGCCGGGGAGCTGTTTTTT
TRBD2	.	TRBV4-1	TRBJ2-1	CASSQDPGLANNEQFF	TGCGCCAGCAGCCAAGATCCTGGACTAGCTAACAATGAGCAGTTCTTC
.	.	TRBV15	TRBJ2-2	CATSERWGQGTGELFF	TGTGCCACCAGCGAACGATGGGGCCAGGGGACCGGGGAGCTGTTTTTT
.	.	TRBV6-6	TRBJ1-1	CASSMQGFLNTEAFF	TGTGCCAGCAGTATGCAGGGTTTCCTGAACACTGAAGCTTTCTTT
.	.	TRBV5-4	TRBJ1-1	CASSPVNRETMNTEAFF	TGTGCCAGCAGCCCGGTTAACAGGGAAACGATGAACACTGAAGCTTTCTTT
TRBD1	.	TRBV30	TRBJ2-7	CAWESRRGAGGSYEQYF	TGTGCCTGGGAGTCGCGAAGAGGGGCAGGGGGCTCCTACGAGCAGTACTTC
TRBD1	once	TRBV6-1	TRBJ1-2	CASSAGQKGGYTF	TGTGCCAGCAGTGCGGGACAGAAGGGTGGCTACACCTTC
.	.	TRBV4-1	TRBJ1-1	CASSHLPGQGFTEAFF	TGCGCCAGCAGCCACCTACCGGGGCAGGGGTTCACTGAAGCTTTCTTT
TRBD2	.	TRBV5-1	TRBJ2-7	CASSLAGRGYEQYF	TGCGCCAGCAGCTTGGCCGGGAGGGGCTACGAGCAGTACTTC
TRBD2	.	TRBV27	TRBJ2-1	CASSLFPSGRYEQFF	TGTGCCAGCAGTTTATTCCCTAGCGGGAGGTATGAGCAGTTCTTC
.	.	TRBV18	TRBJ2-5	CASSPGLQETQYF	TGTGCCAGCTCACCAGGGCTCCAAGAGACCCAGTACTTC
.	few	TRBV6-5	TRBJ2-7	CASSRFGGDSYEQYF	TGTGCCAGCAGTCGGTTCGGGGGTGACTCCTACGAGCAGTACTTC
.	.	TRBV19	TRBJ1-1	CASKEGTSSVEAFF	TGTGCCAGTAAAGAGGGCACCTCGTCTGTGGAAGCTTTCTTT
.	.	TRBV11-1	TRBJ2-1	CASGNNEQFF	TGTGCCAGCGGCAACAATGAGCAGTTCTTC
TRBD1	.	TRBV29-1	TRBJ2-1	CSVRMGYETGGLSGQFF	TGCAGCGTTAGAATGGGCTATGAAACAGGGGGTCTCTCTGGGCAGTTCTTC
TRBD1	once	TRBV28	TRBJ1-2	CATRQGPQNYGYTF	TGTGCCACCCGACAGGGACCCCAGAACTATGGCTACACCTTC
.	.	TRBV5-1	TRBJ2-7	CASSFIRAREQYF	TGCGCCAGCAGCTTTATCAGGGCGAGGGAGCAGTACTTC
TRBD2	few	TRBV7-8	TRBJ2-1	CASSQDNSGRAVEQFF	TGTGCCAGCAGCCAAGACAATAGCGGGAGGGCTGTTGAGCAGTTCTTC
.	.	TRBV6-5	TRBJ1-5	CASTLTLNQPQHF	TGTGCCAGCACCCTTACGCTAAATCAGCCCCAGCATTTT